A selection of T cell receptor beta chains follows, all from one sample in a study of blood T cell repertoires in COVID-19. The data were produced by immunoSEQ multiplex PCR, yet TCRdb's version contains in-frame clones alone and is incomplete. The sample includes about 200,000 clones, approximately 84% seen only once; the top ten take about 8%. Input material: peripheral blood. These receptors all come from a woman aged 50 to 60 with active or convalescent COVID-19. CDR3s include the opening cysteine and the closing phenylalanine or tryptophan. The D gene is left open where the match is weak. The size field is filled for only some rows; it gives once, few, many or a size class.

NA TRBJ1-2 NA TRBV19 13 TGTGCCAGTAGCCCCGGCATGGCGGATGGCTACACCTTC CASSPGMADGYTF
TRBD2 TRBJ2-1 NA TRBV7-2 18 TGTGCCAGCAGCTTAGGTTTGACTAGCGGGAGGCGGCACAATGAGCAGTTCTTC CASSLGLTSGRRHNEQFF
TRBD1 TRBJ1-1 NA TRBV4-1 15 TGCGCCAGCAGCCAGCTGACAGGGTCGGACACTGAAGCTTTCTTT CASSQLTGSDTEAFF
TRBD1 TRBJ2-1 once TRBV5-1 15 TGCGCCAGCAGCTCGACAGGGGGCGCGGGGAATGAGCAGTTCTTC CASSSTGGAGNEQFF
NA TRBJ2-7 NA TRBV28 15 TGTGCCAGCAGTTTGGGGACAAAAAGACCCTACGAGCAGTACTTC CASSLGTKRPYEQYF
TRBD2 TRBJ2-3 NA TRBV30 16 TGTGCCTGGAGTGTACGAGTAGCGGGAACCCCAGATACGCAGTATTTT CAWSVRVAGTPDTQYF
NA TRBJ2-2 NA TRBV4-1 18 TGCGCCAGCAGCCTGCGGCGGGAAAAGCAGGAGAACACCGGGGAGCTGTTTTTT CASSLRREKQENTGELFF
NA TRBJ1-2 NA TRBV5-4 14 TGTGCCAGCAGCTTAGGACAGAGTAACTATGGCTACACCTTC CASSLGQSNYGYTF
NA TRBJ1-1 NA TRBV27 14 TGTGCCAGCAGAGGGGGAGGGACGAGCACTGAAGCTTTCTTT CASRGGGTSTEAFF
NA TRBJ1-2 NA TRBV2 13 TGTGCCAGCAAGCCAGGTGTTAACTATGGCTACACCTTC CASKPGVNYGYTF
TRBD2 TRBJ2-3 NA TRBV29-1 14 TGCAGCGCCTTTCCTAGCGGGAGAAGTTATACGCAGTATTTT CSAFPSGRSYTQYF
NA TRBJ1-1 NA TRBV6-5 15 TGTGCCAGCAGTCCACGACCCGGGTCGTACACTGAAGCTTTCTTT CASSPRPGSYTEAFF
TRBD1 TRBJ1-6 NA TRBV28 15 TGTGCCAGCCGGGACAGGCGAACCTATAATTCACCCCTCCACTTT CASRDRRTYNSPLHF
NA TRBJ1-1 NA TRBV30 17 TGTGCCTGGGGGGTTGCTTCCGAACCATACAGGTCCCCGAGAGCTTTCTTT CAWGVASEPYRSPRAFF
NA TRBJ2-2 NA TRBV5-6 13 TGTGCCAGCAGCTTCAGGGGAACCGGGGAGCTGTTTTTT CASSFRGTGELFF
TRBD2 TRBJ2-1 NA TRBV5-4 15 TGTGCCAGCAGCCCCAGCGGGAGCTCCTACAATGAGCAGTTCTTC CASSPSGSSYNEQFF
NA TRBJ1-2 NA TRBV24-1 13 TGTGCCACCAGTGATGTTCAGGCCTATGGCTACACCTTC CATSDVQAYGYTF
NA TRBJ1-2 NA TRBV7-6 13 TGTGCCAGCAGCTTAGCCAGGGACTATGGCTACACCTTC CASSLARDYGYTF
TRBD1 TRBJ1-3 once TRBV6-5 15 TGTGCCAGCACCAAAGGACAGGCGGGGGGAAACACCATATATTTT CASTKGQAGGNTIYF
TRBD2 TRBJ2-7 NA TRBV11-2 15 TGTGCCAGCAGCCAATCAAGCGGGGTGACCTACGAGCAGTACTTC CASSQSSGVTYEQYF
TRBD1 TRBJ1-1 NA TRBV27 15 TGTGCCAGCAGTCCTGTCGACAGGGTACCCTCTGAAGCTTTCTTT CASSPVDRVPSEAFF
NA TRBJ1-3 once TRBV28 16 TGTGCCACCTCCTACGGCGGGGGGAGCTCTGGAAACACCATATATTTT CATSYGGGSSGNTIYF
TRBD1 TRBJ1-4 NA TRBV7-9 14 TGTGCCAGCAGCTTAGGGACAGGGAATGAAAAACTGTTTTTT CASSLGTGNEKLFF
NA TRBJ2-4 NA TRBV6-5 13 TGTGCCAGCAGTCGGGAAGGCAAAAACATTCAGTACTTC CASSREGKNIQYF
TRBD1 TRBJ2-1 NA TRBV7-6 15 TGTGCCAGCAGCCAGGGACAGAGTAACTACAATGAGCAGTTCTTC CASSQGQSNYNEQFF
NA TRBJ2-3 NA TRBV13 16 TGTGCCAGCAGCTTACGGTTGGCGGGGAACACAGATACGCAGTATTTT CASSLRLAGNTDTQYF
TRBD2 TRBJ2-1 NA TRBV28 13 TGTGCCAGCCGACTAGCGGGACGCGATGAGCAGTTCTTC CASRLAGRDEQFF
TRBD1 TRBJ1-6 NA TRBV7-3 13 TGTGCCAGCAGCCTCGACAGGGACTCACCCCTCCACTTT CASSLDRDSPLHF
NA TRBJ2-3 NA TRBV14 14 TGTGCCAGCAGCTACCGACAAAGTTGGGATACGCAGTATTTT CASSYRQSWDTQYF
NA TRBJ2-2 NA TRBV5-1 14 TGCGCCAGCTCAGAGGGATCGGTCACCGGGGAGCTGTTTTTT CASSEGSVTGELFF
NA TRBJ1-2 NA TRBV29-1 13 TGCAGCGTTGTGGGGAGTAGGGACTATGGCTACACCTTC CSVVGSRDYGYTF
TRBD2 TRBJ2-1 NA TRBV4-1 15 TGCGCCAGCAGCCGTAGCGGGGGGTTATACAATGAGCAGTTCTTC CASSRSGGLYNEQFF
TRBD2 TRBJ2-2 NA TRBV19 15 TGTGCCAGTATGGCCAAGCGGGGGGTAACCGGGGAGCTGTTTTTT CASMAKRGVTGELFF
TRBD1 TRBJ2-7 NA TRBV6-6 14 TGTGCCAGCAGCTCCCGGGACAGGGGTTACGAGCAGTACTTC CASSSRDRGYEQYF
NA TRBJ2-2 NA TRBV19 16 TGTGCCAGTAGCTCCCCAGCGGGCGCGAACACCGGGGAGCTGTTTTTT CASSSPAGANTGELFF
TRBD1 TRBJ2-1 NA TRBV25-1 15 TGTGCCAGCACCCCCGGGACAGGGGCCTACAATGAGCAGTTCTTC CASTPGTGAYNEQFF
NA TRBJ2-3 NA TRBV18 13 TGTGCCAGCTCACGGGGGGATACAGATACGCAGTATTTT CASSRGDTDTQYF
NA TRBJ2-2 NA TRBV5-1 15 TGCGCCAGCAGCTTGCGAAGGGGGGGGCCCGGGGAGCTGTTTTTT CASSLRRGGPGELFF